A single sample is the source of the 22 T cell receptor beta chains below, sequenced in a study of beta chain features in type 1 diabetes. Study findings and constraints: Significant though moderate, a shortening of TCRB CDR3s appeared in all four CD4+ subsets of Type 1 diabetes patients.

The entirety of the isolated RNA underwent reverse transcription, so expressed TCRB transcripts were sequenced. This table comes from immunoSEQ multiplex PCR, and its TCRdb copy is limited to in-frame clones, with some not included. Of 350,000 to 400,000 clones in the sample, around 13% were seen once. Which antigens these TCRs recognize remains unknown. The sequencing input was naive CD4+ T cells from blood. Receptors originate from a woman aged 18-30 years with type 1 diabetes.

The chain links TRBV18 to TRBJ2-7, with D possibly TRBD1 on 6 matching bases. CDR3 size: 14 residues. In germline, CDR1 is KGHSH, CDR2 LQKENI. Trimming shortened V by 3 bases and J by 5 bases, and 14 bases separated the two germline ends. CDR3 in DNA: TGTGCCAGCTCACCGAGCAGGGGTGGGAACGAGCAGTACTTC. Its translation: CASSPSRGGNEQYF.

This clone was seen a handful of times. CDR3 DNA: TGTGCCACGAACAGGGGACGCCAAGGGGGGCAGCCCCAGCATTTT. It codes for CATNRGRQGGQPQHF. V usage is TRBV19 and J usage is TRBJ1-5, with 7 bases identical to TRBD1. The CDR3 length is 15 residues. J lost 7 bases, V lost 10 bases, and 16 bases had no gene match. CDR1 and CDR2 from the germline V gene are LNHDA and SQIVND (reference sequence).

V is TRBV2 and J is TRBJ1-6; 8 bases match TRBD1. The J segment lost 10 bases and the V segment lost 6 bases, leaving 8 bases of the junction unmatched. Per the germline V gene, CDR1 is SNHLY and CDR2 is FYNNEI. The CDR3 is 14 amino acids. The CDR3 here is CASRAGTGHSPLHF. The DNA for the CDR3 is TGTGCCAGCAGAGCCGGGACAGGCCACTCACCCCTCCACTTT.

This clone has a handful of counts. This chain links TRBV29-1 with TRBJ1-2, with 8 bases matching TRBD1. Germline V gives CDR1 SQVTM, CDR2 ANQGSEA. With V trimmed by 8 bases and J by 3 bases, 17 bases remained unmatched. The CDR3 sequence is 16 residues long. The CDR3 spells CSHRGDRIHGDYGYTF. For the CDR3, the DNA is TGCAGCCACCGTGGGGACAGGATACACGGGGACTATGGCTACACCTTC.

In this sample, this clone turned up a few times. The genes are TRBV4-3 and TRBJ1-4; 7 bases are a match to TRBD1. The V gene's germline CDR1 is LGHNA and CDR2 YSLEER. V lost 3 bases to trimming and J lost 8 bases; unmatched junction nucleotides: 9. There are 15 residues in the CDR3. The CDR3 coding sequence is TGCGCCAGCAGCCAGTTTGAACAGGGGAGGGAAAAACTGTTTTTT. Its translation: CASSQFEQGREKLFF.

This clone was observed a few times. The CDR3 DNA reads TGTGCCATCGCTAAACAGGGGTTGAACACTGAAGCTTTCTTT. It yields the protein CAIAKQGLNTEAFF. The V and J genes are TRBV10-3 and TRBJ1-1, with 7 bases lining up with TRBD1. Germline CDR1 and CDR2: ENHRY and SYGVKD. This CDR3 is 14 amino acids long. Losses at the gene ends were 8 bases for V and 0 bases for J; bases not matched to a gene: 6.

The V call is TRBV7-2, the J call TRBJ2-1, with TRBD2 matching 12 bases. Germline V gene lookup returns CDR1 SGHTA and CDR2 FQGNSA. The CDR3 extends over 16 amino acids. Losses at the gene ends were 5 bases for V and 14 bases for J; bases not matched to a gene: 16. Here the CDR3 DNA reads TGTGCCAGCAGCCCCGAACTAGCGGGAGGAATCAAAGGAAAGTTCTTC. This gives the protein CASSPELAGGIKGKFF.

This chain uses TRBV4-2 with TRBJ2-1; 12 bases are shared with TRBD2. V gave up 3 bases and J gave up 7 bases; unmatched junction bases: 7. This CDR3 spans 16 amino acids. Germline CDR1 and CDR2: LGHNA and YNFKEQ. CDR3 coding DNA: TGTGCCAGCAGCCACTCGACTAGCGGGAGTTGGAATGAGCAGTTCTTC. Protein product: CASSHSTSGSWNEQFF.

This CDR3 is CASSPLGQGGQPQHF. The CDR3 DNA is TGTGCCAGCTCACCACTGGGACAGGGCGGACAGCCCCAGCATTTT. The chain has TRBV18 and TRBJ1-5, with 9 bases lining up with TRBD1. Trimming took 1 base from V and 7 from J; bases not matched to a gene: 5. This CDR3 region has 15 residues. CDR1 is KGHSH and CDR2 is LQKENI in the germline V gene.

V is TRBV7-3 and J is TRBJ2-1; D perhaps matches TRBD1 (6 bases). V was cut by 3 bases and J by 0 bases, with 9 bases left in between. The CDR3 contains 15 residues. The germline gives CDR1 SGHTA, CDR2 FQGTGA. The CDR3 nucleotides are TGTGCCAGCAGCTTTGACAGGAGCTCCTACAATGAGCAGTTCTTC. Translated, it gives CASSFDRSSYNEQFF.

The CDR3 loop reads CASSPRTGRGQPQHF. The CDR3 DNA reads TGTGCCAGCAGTCCACGGACAGGGAGAGGCCAGCCCCAGCATTTT. J is TRBJ1-5 and V is TRBV6-5; 8 bases match TRBD1. The CDR3 is made up of 15 amino acids. V shed 5 bases, J shed 7 bases, and the junction held 10 bases outside the gene matches. Looked up from germline, CDR1 is MNHEY and CDR2 is SVGAGI.

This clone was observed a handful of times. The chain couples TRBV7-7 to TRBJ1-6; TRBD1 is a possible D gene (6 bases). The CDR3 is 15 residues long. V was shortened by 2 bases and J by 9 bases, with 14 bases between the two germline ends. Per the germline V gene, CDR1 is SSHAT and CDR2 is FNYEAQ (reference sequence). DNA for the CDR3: TGTGCCAGCAGCTTAAATCAGGGGCAGGGTTCACCCCTCCACTTT. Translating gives CASSLNQGQGSPLHF.

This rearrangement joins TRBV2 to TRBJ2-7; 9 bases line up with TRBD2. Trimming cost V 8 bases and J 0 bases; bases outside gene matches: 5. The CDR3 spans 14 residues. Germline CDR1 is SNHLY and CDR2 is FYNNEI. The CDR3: CASSSGALSYEQYF. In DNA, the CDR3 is TGTGCCAGCTCTAGCGGGGCCCTCTCCTACGAGCAGTACTTC.

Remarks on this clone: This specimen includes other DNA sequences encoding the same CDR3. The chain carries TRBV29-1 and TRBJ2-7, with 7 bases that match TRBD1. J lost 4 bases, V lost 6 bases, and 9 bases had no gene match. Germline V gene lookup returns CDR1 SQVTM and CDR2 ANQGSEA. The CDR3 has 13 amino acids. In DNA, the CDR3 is TGCAGCGTGAGGGGGACAGTGACGTACGAGCAGTACTTC. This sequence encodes CSVRGTVTYEQYF.

The CDR3 is CSASSQDTQYF. In nucleotides, the CDR3 is TGCAGTGCTAGTTCACAGGATACGCAGTATTTT. The V and J genes are TRBV20-1 and TRBJ2-3, with D unresolved. Germline V gene lookup returns CDR1 DFQATT and CDR2 SNEGSKA (reference sequence). Deletions cut 3 bases from V and 6 bases from J, with 7 bases between. The CDR3 has 11 residues.

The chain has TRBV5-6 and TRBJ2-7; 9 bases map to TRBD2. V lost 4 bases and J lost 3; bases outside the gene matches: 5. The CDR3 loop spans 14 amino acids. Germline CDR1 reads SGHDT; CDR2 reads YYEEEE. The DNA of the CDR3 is TGTGCCAGCAGCCTTAGCGGGAGATACTACGAGCAGTACTTC. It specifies CASSLSGRYYEQYF.

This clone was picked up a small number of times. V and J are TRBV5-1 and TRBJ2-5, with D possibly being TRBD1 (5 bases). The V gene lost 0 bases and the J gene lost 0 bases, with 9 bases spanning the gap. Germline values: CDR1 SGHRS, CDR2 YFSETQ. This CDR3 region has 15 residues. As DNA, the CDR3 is TGCGCCAGCAGCTTGGAACCAGGGTACCAAGAGACCCAGTACTTC. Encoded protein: CASSLEPGYQETQYF.

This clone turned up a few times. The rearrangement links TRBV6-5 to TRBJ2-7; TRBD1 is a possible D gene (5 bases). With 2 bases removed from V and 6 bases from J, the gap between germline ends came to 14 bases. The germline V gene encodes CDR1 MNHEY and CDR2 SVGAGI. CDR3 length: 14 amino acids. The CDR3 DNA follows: TGTGCCAGCAGTTACGTGCCCAGCCAGGGCGAGCAGTACTTC. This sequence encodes CASSYVPSQGEQYF.

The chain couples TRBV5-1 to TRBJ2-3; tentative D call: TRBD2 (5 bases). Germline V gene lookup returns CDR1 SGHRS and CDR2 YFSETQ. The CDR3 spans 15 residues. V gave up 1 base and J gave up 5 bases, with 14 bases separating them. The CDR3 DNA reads TGCGCCAGCAGCTTGTTTCGGGGAGAAGGAGATACGCAGTATTTT. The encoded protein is CASSLFRGEGDTQYF.

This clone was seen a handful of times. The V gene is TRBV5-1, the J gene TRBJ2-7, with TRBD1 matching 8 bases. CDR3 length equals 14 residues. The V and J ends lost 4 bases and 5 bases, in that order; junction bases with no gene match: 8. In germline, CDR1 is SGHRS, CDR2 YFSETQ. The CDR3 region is CASSLRGQGHEQYF. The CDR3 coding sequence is TGCGCCAGCAGCCTACGAGGACAGGGACACGAGCAGTACTTC.

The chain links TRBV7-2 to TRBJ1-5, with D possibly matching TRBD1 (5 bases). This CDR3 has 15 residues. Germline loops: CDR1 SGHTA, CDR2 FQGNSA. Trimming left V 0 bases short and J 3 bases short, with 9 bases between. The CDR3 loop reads CASSLAGALNQPQHF. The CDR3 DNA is TGTGCCAGCAGCTTAGCAGGGGCGCTCAATCAGCCCCAGCATTTT.

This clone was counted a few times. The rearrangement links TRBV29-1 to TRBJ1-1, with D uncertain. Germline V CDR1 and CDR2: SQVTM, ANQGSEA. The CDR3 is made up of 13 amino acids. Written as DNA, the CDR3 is TGCAGTGGAAGGAGGGAATTAAACACTGAAGCTTTCTTT. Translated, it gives CSGRRELNTEAFF.